The rows below give T cell receptor beta chains drawn from one sample of a study of T cells expressing NK-cell markers. TCRdb reprocessed the 5' RACE reads and stores each CDR3 protein as one record, lacking DNA. This sample lists approximately 420,000 distinct CDR3 sequences; its ten largest clones have roughly 10%. Input material: blood T cells: a sorted CD56 or NKG2C T cell subset, CD4+ or CD8+ T cells, or bulk PBMC T cells (not recorded which). The receptors stem from a woman between 50 and 59 years old in good health. CDR3s include the opening cysteine and the closing phenylalanine or tryptophan. Each record gives: J gene, V gene, CDR3 protein.

TRBJ2-7 TRBV6-2/TRBV6-3 CASSYHGLHEQYF
TRBJ2-3 TRBV29-1 CSLTPPDTQYF
TRBJ2-5 TRBV20-1 CSARERTGGETQYF
TRBJ2-3 TRBV20-1 CSAWGPGVGSNTDTQYF
TRBJ1-2 TRBV5-1 CASSLVGSAGGYTF
TRBJ2-1 TRBV5-4 CASSLGPTSGRDNEQFF
TRBJ2-7 TRBV5-1 CASSLAGTGSEQYF
TRBJ1-1 TRBV3-1 CASSPRGGGTEAFF
TRBJ2-7 TRBV28 CASSLWGQGSYEQYF
TRBJ1-2 TRBV7-6 CASSSGLGSVGYTF
TRBJ2-7 TRBV7-9 CASSPPEYEQYF
TRBJ2-7 TRBV5-1 CASSLGGGNPSAYEQYF
TRBJ2-1 TRBV6-2/TRBV6-3 CAVTSGNNEQFF
TRBJ2-2 TRBV14 CASSRMTGNTGELFF
TRBJ2-3 TRBV14 CASSQLPAGTSIRTDTQYF
TRBJ1-1 TRBV5-1 CASRSGGTEAFF
TRBJ2-2 TRBV12-3/TRBV12-4 CASVSDLNLFF
TRBJ2-1 TRBV11-2 CASSLVEGLNNEQFF
TRBJ2-1 TRBV20-1 CSARIRLAGGGEQFF
TRBJ1-4 TRBV12-3/TRBV12-4 CASSLILNEKLFF
TRBJ1-5 TRBV5-1 CASSSGRRASNQPQHF
TRBJ2-7 TRBV11-2 CASSLTGGGRQEQYF
TRBJ2-1 TRBV5-1 CASSLGKGGNNEQFF
TRBJ2-1 TRBV12-3/TRBV12-4 CASSLSSGGNEQFF
TRBJ2-1 TRBV20-1 CSASPAGAFDNEQFF
TRBJ1-2 TRBV6-1 CASSREQGPGRGYTF
TRBJ2-7 TRBV15 CATSSPGTSIIYEQYF
TRBJ2-1 TRBV7-8 CASTYFYGLAGPGEQFF
TRBJ2-5 TRBV12-3/TRBV12-4 CASSYYREGAAQYF
TRBJ2-7 TRBV5-5 CASSPRVGGGHEQYF
TRBJ2-1 TRBV24-1 CATEDTSSRSYNEQFF
TRBJ2-7 TRBV27 CASSLLDRLGEQYF
TRBJ2-3 TRBV12-3/TRBV12-4 CASSLRDRIRTDTQYF
TRBJ2-6 TRBV9 CASSVSTGTAFSGANVLTF
TRBJ2-1 TRBV7-3 CASSLFIPSPRRDNYNEQFF
TRBJ2-3 TRBV12-3/TRBV12-4 CATEGTGGTDTQYF
TRBJ2-3 TRBV29-1 CSVEETKIPQYF
TRBJ2-3 TRBV29-1 CSVVTSGSSTDTQYF
TRBJ1-1 TRBV6-1 CASPRASNTEAFF
TRBJ2-4 TRBV6-6 CASFAGGLAKNIQYF
TRBJ2-7 TRBV27 CASSSIGWTGHEQYF
TRBJ2-1 TRBV5-1 CASSLSEVLAAYNEQFF
TRBJ2-4 TRBV14 CASSYGTGLAKNIQYF
TRBJ2-7 TRBV7-9 CASTPIGTYPYEQYF
TRBJ1-3 TRBV4-1 CASRDYRSGNTIYF
TRBJ2-6 TRBV12-3/TRBV12-4 CASRGTAHSGANVLTF
TRBJ1-1 TRBV6-1 CASISGNTEAFF
TRBJ1-1 TRBV29-1 CSGQGGSATEAFF
TRBJ2-3 TRBV6-5 CASSYGDTFTDTQYF
TRBJ2-3 TRBV24-1 CATSDRRDRGPDTQYF